Below, 7 T cell receptor beta chains from the same sample are listed, as sequenced in a study of Ad26.COV2.S vaccination and SARS-CoV-2 variants. The treatment: 19 received Ad26.COV2.S at low or high dose, single or two shots; several received placebo; per-sample allocation not given. Collection of samples fell on day 63 after the first vaccine or placebo injection. Measured with immunoSEQ multiplex PCR; TCRdb has only the in-frame clones, and not every one. The data hold about 370,000 clones, with 75% to 90% observed a single time. This sample comprised peripheral blood, obtained in a trial of Ad26.COV2.S vaccine versus placebo. All receptors derive from a person aged 18-60 years who received the Ad26.COV2.S COVID-19 vaccine or a placebo.

The chain couples TRBV7-2 to TRBJ2-7; no reliable D call. The CDR3 runs to 13 residues. The ends were cut back, 2 bases at V and 6 bases at J, with 11 bases in the middle. Per the germline V gene, CDR1 is SGHTA and CDR2 is FQGNSA. In DNA, the CDR3 is TGTGCCAGCAGCTTAATAGTTTACCTCGAGCAGTACTTC. Translation: CASSLIVYLEQYF.

The chain has TRBV3-1 (or the pseudogene TRBV3-2) and TRBJ1-2; D gene ambiguous. This CDR3 is 14 amino acids long. The germline V and J ends were trimmed by 3 bases and 4 bases, with 12 bases remaining between them. Germline CDR1 reads LGHDT; CDR2 reads YNNKEL (reference sequence). The CDR3 DNA follows: TGTGCCAGCAGCCAGTCAGCTCCCGGCTATGGCTACACCTTC. Its translation: CASSQSAPGYGYTF.

This clone was seen only once. This chain links TRBV6-6 with TRBJ1-1; D gene ambiguous. The V gene lost 4 bases and the J gene lost 4 bases, with 16 bases spanning the gap. Germline CDR1 MNHNY, CDR2 SVGAGI (reference sequence). This CDR3 has 15 residues. In DNA, the CDR3 is TGTGCCAGCAGTTTGGGATTTAAGCCGAGCACTGAAGCTTTCTTT. Protein product: CASSLGFKPSTEAFF.

This chain uses TRBV13 with TRBJ2-3; 8 bases are a match to TRBD1. The CDR3 is 15 residues long. From germline, CDR1 is PRHDT and CDR2 FYEKMQ (reference sequence). J gave up 2 bases and V 4 bases, and 5 bases lay outside the gene matches. The CDR3 DNA sequence: TGTGCCAGCAGCTATCCGGGACAGGTCACAGATACGCAGTATTTT. It translates to CASSYPGQVTDTQYF. The variable domain in full, with the rest retrieved from reference TRBV13 and TRBJ2-3, is AAGVIQSPRHLIKEKRETATLKCYPIPRHDTVYWYQQGPGQDPQFLISFYEKMQSDKGSIPDRFSAQQFSDYHSELNMSSLELGDSALYFCASSYPGQVTDTQYFGPGTRLTVL.

The chain couples TRBV6-2 or TRBV6-3 to TRBJ1-5; perhaps TRBD1 as D (5 bases). Deletions cut 5 bases from V and 1 base from J, with 15 bases between. Germline V gene lookup returns CDR1 MNHEY and CDR2 SVGEGT. CDR3 length: 16 residues. The CDR3 DNA reads TGTGCCAGCAGTCAGGGTGGGGGTCGAAGCAATCAGCCCCAGCATTTT. It encodes CASSQGGGRSNQPQHF.

This chain connects TRBV20-1 to TRBJ1-2, with D possibly matching TRBD1 (6 bases). Trimming took 4 bases from V and 4 from J, leaving 7 bases between them. This CDR3 has 11 amino acids. CDR1 DFQATT and CDR2 SNEGSKA come from the germline V gene (reference sequence). CDR3 sequence (DNA): TGCAGTGCTACAGGGGCCTATGGCTACACCTTC. Translation: CSATGAYGYTF.

The chain uses TRBV18 and TRBJ1-1; the match to TRBD1 covers 8 bases. Germline V gene sequence: CDR1 KGHSH, CDR2 LQKENI. J gave up 5 bases and V 3 bases, and 14 bases lay outside the gene matches. This CDR3 contains 17 residues. The CDR3 DNA is TGTGCCAGCTCACCTAGGCTTAGAGGACAGGGAGGGACTGAAGCTTTCTTT. It specifies CASSPRLRGQGGTEAFF.